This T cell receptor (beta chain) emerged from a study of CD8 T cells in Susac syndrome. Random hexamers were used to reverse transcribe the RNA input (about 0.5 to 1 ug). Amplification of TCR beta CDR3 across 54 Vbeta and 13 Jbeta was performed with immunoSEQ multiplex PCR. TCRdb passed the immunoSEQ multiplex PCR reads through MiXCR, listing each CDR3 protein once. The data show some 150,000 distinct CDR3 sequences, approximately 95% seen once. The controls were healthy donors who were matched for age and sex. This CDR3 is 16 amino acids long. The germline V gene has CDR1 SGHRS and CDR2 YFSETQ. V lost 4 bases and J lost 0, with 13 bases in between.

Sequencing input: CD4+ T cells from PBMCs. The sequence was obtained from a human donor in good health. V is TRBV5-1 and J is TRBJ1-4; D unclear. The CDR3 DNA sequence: TGCGCCAGCAGCCCGAGGGCAGATCCAACTAATGAAAAACTGTTTTTT. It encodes CASSPRADPTNEKLFF.